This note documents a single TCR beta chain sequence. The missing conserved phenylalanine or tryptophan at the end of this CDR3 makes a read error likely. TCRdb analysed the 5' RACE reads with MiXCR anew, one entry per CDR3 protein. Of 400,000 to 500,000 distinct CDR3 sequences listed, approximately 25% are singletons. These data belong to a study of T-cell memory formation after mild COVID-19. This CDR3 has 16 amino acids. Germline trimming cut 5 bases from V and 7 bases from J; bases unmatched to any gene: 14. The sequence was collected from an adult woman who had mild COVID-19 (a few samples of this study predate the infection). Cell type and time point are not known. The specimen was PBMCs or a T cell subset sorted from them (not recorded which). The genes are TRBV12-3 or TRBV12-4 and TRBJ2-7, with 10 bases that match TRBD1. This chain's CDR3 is CASSALNGTGAREQYL. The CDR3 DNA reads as TGTGCCAGCAGTGCTCTTAACGGGACAGGGGCCCGGGAGCAGTACTTG.